This T cell receptor beta chain was observed in a study of T cell repertoires in cytomegalovirus infection. Study-wide results and limits: Dominating the ex vivo response were HLA-C-restricted CMV-specific TCR beta clonotypes.

Germline CDR1 reads SGHTA; CDR2 reads FQGNSA. J was trimmed by 2 bases and V by 0 bases; bases with no gene match: 1. CDR3 length equals 16 residues. This clonotype occurred many times. What it binds is unknown. TCRdb itself ran the reads through MiXCR, one entry per CDR3 protein. Among some 57,000 distinct CDR3 sequences listed, more than 25% were seen once. The chain links TRBV7-2 to TRBJ2-5; TRBD2 matches 12 bases. The receptor was isolated from a human donor in good health (CMV status not recorded). Some clones in this sample may be carry-over from other donors' samples. Sequenced material: PBMCs, sequenced either directly or after in vitro stimulation (not recorded which). This chain's CDR3 is CASSLAGTSGQETQYF. CDR3 DNA: TGTGCCAGCAGCTTAGCTGGGACTAGCGGGCAAGAGACCCAGTACTTC.